One and the same sample provided the 20 T cell receptor beta chains below, sequenced in a study of T-cell memory formation after mild COVID-19. Using its own MiXCR run on the 5' RACE reads, TCRdb lists one record per CDR3 protein. The sample includes around 200,000 distinct CDR3 sequences, approximately 17% of them seen just once. The sequenced material came from PBMCs or a T cell subset sorted from them (not recorded which). The receptors originated from a man aged 18 to 35 who had mild COVID-19 (a few samples of this study predate the infection). Cell type and time point are not known.

This clonotype was observed a few times. The CDR3 loop reads CASTSGGKDGYTF. The CDR3 DNA reads as TGCGCCAGCACCTCCGGGGGGAAGGACGGCTACACCTTC. The chain combines TRBV5-1 with TRBJ1-2, with D perhaps matching TRBD1 (5 bases). The ends were cut back, 6 bases at V and 8 bases at J, with 17 bases in the middle. This CDR3 has 13 residues. Germline loops: CDR1 SGHRS, CDR2 YFSETQ.

The V call is TRBV10-3, the J call TRBJ2-6; D is unresolved. Germline V CDR1 and CDR2: ENHRY, SYGVKD. Trimming pared 1 base from V and 0 bases from J, leaving 7 bases between. This CDR3 is built from 16 residues. The CDR3 DNA is TGTGCCATCAGTGAGTACCAGTCCTCTGGGGCCAACGTCCTGACTTTC. It encodes CAISEYQSSGANVLTF.

This clonotype has just a few counts. This chain connects TRBV12-3 or TRBV12-4 to TRBJ2-5; TRBD2 might be the D (6 bases). The CDR3 has 16 residues. Trimming left V 6 bases short and J 2 bases short, with 19 bases between. The CDR3 sequence: CASSRKRERGQETQYF. CDR3 nucleotides: TGTGCCAGCAGCCGAAAGAGAGAACGGGGGCAAGAGACCCAGTACTTC.

In its sample, this clonotype is medium-sized. The chain links TRBV7-2 to TRBJ2-2, with TRBD1 matching 7 bases. Germline CDR1 is SGHTA and CDR2 is FQGNSA. V was clipped by 1 base and J by 0 bases; unmatched bases: 2. This CDR3 region has 16 residues. The CDR3 here is CASSLVGGANTGELFF. Written as DNA, the CDR3 is TGTGCCAGCAGCTTAGTAGGGGGCGCGAACACCGGGGAGCTGTTTTTT.

This clonotype was detected many times. The chain carries TRBV7-9 and TRBJ1-5; D ambiguous. Germline lookup yields CDR1 SEHNR and CDR2 FQNEAQ (reference sequence). The CDR3 contains 13 residues. Trimming shortened V by 2 bases and J by 5 bases, and 7 bases separated the two germline ends. The CDR3 coding sequence is TGTGCCAGCAGCTTAAGTTCGTATCAGCCCCAGCATTTT. Encoded protein: CASSLSSYQPQHF.

There are many counts of this clonotype. The chain recombines TRBV12-3 or TRBV12-4 with TRBJ1-1; TRBD1 is a possible D gene (5 bases). Deletions cut 6 bases from V and 1 base from J, with 12 bases between. The CDR3 totals 14 residues. In DNA, the CDR3 is TGTGCCAGCAGCCAGGAGGGACCGAACACTGAAGCTTTCTTT. Residues: CASSQEGPNTEAFF.

The V call is TRBV5-1, the J call TRBJ2-4; 7 nucleotides agree with TRBD2. This CDR3 has 16 amino acids. Germline assignment: CDR1 SGHRS and CDR2 YFSETQ. V was clipped by 0 bases and J by 3 bases; unmatched bases: 6. This CDR3 is CASSLAGLADKNIQYF. In DNA, the CDR3 is TGCGCCAGCAGCTTGGCCGGGCTAGCGGACAAAAACATTCAGTACTTC.

CDR3 DNA: TGCGCCAGCAGGAGACAGGGCGAAACGGAGTCTGAAGCTTTCTTT. It codes for CASRRQGETESEAFF. The chain carries TRBV5-1 and TRBJ1-1, with 7 nucleotides matching TRBD1. The CDR3 runs 15 residues. Germline V gene sequence: CDR1 SGHRS, CDR2 YFSETQ. J was trimmed by 6 bases and V by 5 bases; bases with no gene match: 13.

The chain employs TRBV4-2 and TRBJ1-1, with D perhaps matching TRBD1 (5 bases). CDR1 is LGHNA and CDR2 is YNFKEQ in the germline V gene. The CDR3 runs 13 residues. The V end was cut by 3 bases, the J end by 4 bases, with 9 bases between. In nucleotides, the CDR3 is TGTGCCAGCAGCCAGTTAAGGGGCACTGAAGCTTTCTTT. Amino acids: CASSQLRGTEAFF.

The chain combines TRBV5-1 with TRBJ1-2, with 8 nucleotides matching TRBD1. The trim removed 4 bases at V and 8 bases at J, leaving 4 bases unmatched. The CDR3 has 12 amino acids. CDR1 and CDR2 (germline): SGHRS, YFSETQ. The CDR3 bases are TGCGCCAGCAGCGTGGACAGGGCGGGCTACACCTTC. Residues: CASSVDRAGYTF.

In this sample, this clonotype turned up a few times. The V gene is TRBV4-2, the J gene TRBJ1-2; D gene unclear. The CDR3 extends over 13 amino acids. The V gene's germline CDR1 is LGHNA and CDR2 YNFKEQ. Deletions cut 1 base from V and 8 bases from J, with 11 bases between. As DNA, the CDR3 is TGTGCCAGCAGCCAAGTGGGTGGGGAAGGCTACACCTTC. This gives the protein CASSQVGGEGYTF.

The chain is built from TRBV11-2 and TRBJ2-7; D possibly uses TRBD1 or TRBD2 (6 bases each). Trimming took off 1 base at V and 8 bases at J, with 24 bases between the two ends. Germline values: CDR1 SGHAT, CDR2 FQNNGV. This CDR3 comprises 17 residues. The CDR3 spells CASSLGDYGGLLSKQYV. For the CDR3, the DNA is TGTGCCAGCAGCTTAGGGGATTACGGGGGCCTCCTATCGAAGCAGTACGTC.

Here the CDR3 reads CASRESTHVEDTIYF. CDR3 in DNA: TGCGCCAGTCGAGAATCGACGCACGTCGAGGACACCATATATTTT. This sequence joins TRBV5-1 and TRBJ1-3; D gene uncertain. V shed 8 bases and J shed 8 bases, with 23 bases lying between them. The CDR3 extends over 15 amino acids. In germline, CDR1 is SGHRS, CDR2 YFSETQ.

This clonotype has more than one count but fewer than ten. The rearrangement joins TRBV7-2 to TRBJ2-5, with 9 bases aligning to TRBD1. The trim removed 5 bases at V and 5 bases at J, leaving 6 bases unmatched. Germline V gene sequence: CDR1 SGHTA, CDR2 FQGNSA. This CDR3 is 14 amino acids long. The CDR3 region is CASSPHRGRETQYF. As DNA, the CDR3 is TGTGCCAGCAGCCCTCACAGGGGGCGCGAGACCCAGTACTTC.

This clonotype was observed a handful of times. The rearrangement uses TRBV27 and TRBJ1-1; D gene unclear. The germline V gene has CDR1 MNHEY and CDR2 SMNVEV (reference sequence). V lost 11 bases to trimming and J lost 4 bases, with 17 bases between them. This CDR3 is 13 amino acids long. The CDR3 protein is CACGSGSRTEAFF. In nucleotides, the CDR3 is TGTGCCTGCGGCAGCGGCTCTCGCACTGAAGCTTTCTTT.

The table lists this clonotype with a few counts. This rearrangement joins TRBV10-2 to TRBJ1-1, with D perhaps matching TRBD1 (6 bases). V gave up 3 bases and J gave up 7 bases, with 9 bases separating them. There are 12 residues in the CDR3. In germline, CDR1 is WSHSY, CDR2 SAAADI. The CDR3: CASSDLQGEAFF. As DNA, the CDR3 is TGCGCCAGCAGTGACCTACAGGGTGAAGCTTTCTTT.

The chain employs TRBV9 and TRBJ1-6; unclear D gene. This CDR3 is 17 amino acids long. Deletions cut 4 bases from V and 0 bases from J, with 14 bases between. The germline gives CDR1 SGDLS, CDR2 YYNGEE. The CDR3 DNA reads TGTGCCAGCAGCCCCGAGGGCCAAAGCTCCTATAATTCACCCCTCCACTTT. Protein: CASSPEGQSSYNSPLHF.

This clonotype has a handful of counts. The chain employs TRBV28 and TRBJ1-5; perhaps TRBD1 as D (6 bases). V was trimmed by 3 bases and J by 6 bases, leaving 15 bases between them. The CDR3 covers 15 residues. The germline gives CDR1 MDHEN, CDR2 SYDVKM. CDR3 region: CASSLQGQGTQPQHF. The CDR3 DNA reads TGTGCCAGCAGTTTGCAGGGGCAGGGAACTCAGCCCCAGCATTTT. The variable domain in full, with the rest retrieved from reference TRBV28 and TRBJ1-5, is DVKVTQSSRYLVKRTGEKVFLECVQDMDHENMFWYRQDPGLGLRLIYFSYDVKMKEKGDIPEGYSVSREKKERFSLILESASTNQTSMYLCASSLQGQGTQPQHFGDGTRLSIL.

This clonotype was seen only a few times. The J gene is TRBJ2-1, the V gene TRBV4-1; D is possibly TRBD1 or TRBD2 (5 bases each). V was clipped by 4 bases and J by 2 bases, with 15 bases between them. CDR1 and CDR2 (germline): MGHRA, YSYEKL. CDR3 size: 16 residues. CDR3: CASSPGPMGAYNEQFF. The DNA for the CDR3 is TGCGCCAGCAGCCCCGGGCCTATGGGGGCCTACAATGAGCAGTTCTTC.

This clonotype has a handful of counts. The rearrangement uses TRBV4-2 and TRBJ2-1; the D gene is possibly TRBD1 (6 bases). Germline V lookup: CDR1 LGHNA, CDR2 YNFKEQ. This CDR3 region has 15 residues. V was shortened by 1 base and J by 9 bases, with 16 bases between the two germline ends. The CDR3 DNA follows: TGTGCCAGCAGCCAAGTGAGCCAGGGGTATAGTGAGCAGTTCTTC. It specifies CASSQVSQGYSEQFF.